Below, 19 T cell receptor beta chains from the same sample are listed, as sequenced in a study of shared clonotypes between healthy human individuals. Naive CD8 populations comprised CD45RO-negative cells positively selected for CCR7, excluding terminally differentiated effector memory CD45RA+ cells. Produced via immunoSEQ multiplex PCR; TCRdb's table is partial and in-frame only. This repertoire shows under 2,000,000 clones, about 95% found once; its top ten account for 0.95% to 1.5%. Sequencing was done on a sample of naive CD8+ T cells sorted from blood. The receptor set was obtained from a man aged 18 to 30 in good health.

The chain joins TRBV29-1 to TRBJ2-2, with no clear D. The CDR3 runs to 13 residues. Per the germline V gene, CDR1 is SQVTM and CDR2 is ANQGSEA. Between the trimmed V and J ends, which lost 7 bases and 2 bases, there was a span of 11 bases. Here the CDR3 reads CSGIGGNTGELFF. CDR3 nucleotides: TGCAGCGGGATCGGCGGTAACACCGGGGAGCTGTTTTTT.

CDR3 DNA: TGTGCCAGCAGCGAGAAAAGGAACACTGAAGCTTTCTTT. It specifies CASSEKRNTEAFF. The gene calls are TRBV27 and TRBJ1-1; no clear D. V was clipped by 6 bases and J by 1 base, with 9 bases between them. CDR3 length: 13 residues. Germline V gene lookup returns CDR1 MNHEY and CDR2 SMNVEV (reference sequence).

The V gene is TRBV7-9, the J gene TRBJ1-5; D is perhaps TRBD1 (5 bases). The V end was cut by 1 base, the J end by 3 bases, with 10 bases between. The CDR3 consists of 15 residues. Germline V gene sequence: CDR1 SEHNR, CDR2 FQNEAQ (reference sequence). CDR3: CASSLGTMDNQPQHF. CDR3 in DNA: TGTGCCAGCAGCTTAGGGACAATGGACAATCAGCCCCAGCATTTT.

The chain couples TRBV5-3 to TRBJ1-5; D remains unclear. TRBV5-3 is annotated as an ORF whose role is uncertain. V lost 0 bases and J lost 3, with 25 bases in between. The CDR3 consists of 20 residues. The CDR3 sequence is CARSLVSWEEIPRNNQPQHF. In DNA form, the CDR3 reads TGTGCCAGAAGCTTGGTGTCTTGGGAGGAGATTCCGAGAAACAATCAGCCCCAGCATTTT.

V usage is TRBV7-6 and J usage is TRBJ2-7; 8 bases align to TRBD1. V gave up 1 base and J gave up 4 bases; unmatched junction bases: 12. The V gene's germline CDR1 is SGHVS and CDR2 FNYEAQ. CDR3 length equals 17 residues. The CDR3 DNA reads TGTGCCAGCAGCTTAGAAGGGACAGGCCTTGGGTCGTACGAGCAGTACTTC. This sequence encodes CASSLEGTGLGSYEQYF.

The chain employs TRBV12-5 and TRBJ2-7, with D possibly being TRBD1 (5 bases). Per germline, CDR1 LGHNT and CDR2 FRNRAP. The length of the CDR3 is 14 residues. Deletions cut 3 bases from V and 2 bases from J, with 11 bases between. The CDR3 DNA reads TGTGCTAGTGGTTTTCTCGCAGGGACCTACGAGCAGTACTTC. Its translation: CASGFLAGTYEQYF. Based on the CDR3 plus reference TRBV12-5 and TRBJ2-7, the full variable domain is DARVTQTPRHKVTEMGQEVTMRCQPILGHNTVFWYRQTMMQGLELLAYFRNRAPLDDSGMPKDRFSAEMPDATLATLKIQPSEPRDSAVYFCASGFLAGTYEQYFGPGTRLTVT.

The chain has TRBV7-8 and TRBJ1-1; the D gene is possibly TRBD1 (6 bases). CDR3 length equals 16 residues. V was cut by 1 base and J by 0 bases, with 12 bases left in between. From germline, CDR1 is SGHVS and CDR2 FQNEAQ. CDR3 amino acids: CASSLGGHLLNTEAFF. The CDR3 DNA reads as TGTGCCAGCAGCTTAGGGGGACACCTACTGAACACTGAAGCTTTCTTT.

V is TRBV28 and J is TRBJ1-3, with a weak D call TRBD1 (5 bases). Trimming took off 5 bases at V and 8 bases at J, with 16 bases between the two ends. The germline CDR1 and CDR2 sequences are MDHEN and SYDVKM. This CDR3 spans 14 amino acids. The DNA for the CDR3 is TGTGCCAGCAGTCGGGACCTCCGTATGGACACCATATATTTT. Residues: CASSRDLRMDTIYF.

This chain uses TRBV4-1 with TRBJ2-1; TRBD2 aligns across 10 bases. J was trimmed by 4 bases and V by 2 bases; bases with no gene match: 11. The CDR3 length is 18 residues. The germline gives CDR1 MGHRA, CDR2 YSYEKL. As DNA, the CDR3 is TGCGCCAGCAGCCAAAGGACTAGCGGATCCCAATTTTACAATGAGCAGTTCTTC. It specifies CASSQRTSGSQFYNEQFF.

V and J are TRBV13 and TRBJ2-5; D not certain. From germline, CDR1 is PRHDT and CDR2 FYEKMQ (reference sequence). The CDR3 sequence is 13 residues long. The V end was cut by 5 bases, the J end by 1 base, with 8 bases between. The CDR3 DNA is TGTGCCAGCAGCAAGATGGGCCAAGAGACCCAGTACTTC. As protein: CASSKMGQETQYF.

In this sample, this clone turned up once. The identical CDR3 is also encoded by other nucleotide sequences in the sample. The chain uses TRBV27 and TRBJ1-4; 12 positions match TRBD1. This CDR3 is built from 15 residues. Germline V gene sequence: CDR1 MNHEY, CDR2 SMNVEV (reference sequence). V shed 5 bases, J shed 8 bases, and the junction held 6 bases outside the gene matches. The CDR3 bases are TGTGCCAGCAGTCTAGGGACAGGGGGCCGGGAAAAACTGTTTTTT. This sequence encodes CASSLGTGGREKLFF.

The V gene is TRBV19, the J gene TRBJ2-2, with TRBD2 as a possible D gene (6 bases). The germline CDR1 and CDR2 sequences are LNHDA and SQIVND (reference sequence). CDR3 length: 17 amino acids. V gave up 5 bases and J gave up 5 bases, with 21 bases separating them. The CDR3 DNA is TGTGCCAGTAGTCGGGGAGGTCCATCGAAATTAACCGGGGAGCTGTTTTTT. Translated: CASSRGGPSKLTGELFF.

This clone was seen more than once but under ten times. The identical CDR3 is also encoded by other nucleotide sequences in the sample. The J gene is TRBJ2-1, the V gene TRBV6-5; 10 nucleotides match TRBD2. Germline V gene lookup returns CDR1 MNHEY and CDR2 SVGAGI. V was pared by 0 bases and J by 2 bases, with 1 base of the junction left unmatched. CDR3 length equals 16 residues. CDR3 nucleotide sequence: TGTGCCAGCAGTTACTCCAGCGGGGGGGCCTACAATGAGCAGTTCTTC. Residues: CASSYSSGGAYNEQFF.

The genes are TRBV4-1 and TRBJ1-2; 7 bases line up with TRBD1. Germline CDR1 MGHRA, CDR2 YSYEKL. The junction had 20 bases not matched to a gene; V was cut back by 0 bases and J by 4 bases. This CDR3 spans 20 amino acids. The CDR3 region is CASSQEDRDRSSSSGYGYTF. The CDR3 bases are TGCGCCAGCAGCCAAGAAGATAGGGACAGATCTTCGTCGAGCGGCTATGGCTACACCTTC.

This clone was recorded only once. This same CDR3 is encoded by further DNA sequences in the sample. This chain's CDR3 is CASSLGTVQETQYF. The CDR3 nucleotides read TGTGCCAGCAGCTTGGGGACAGTCCAAGAGACCCAGTACTTC. The rearrangement uses TRBV5-6 and TRBJ2-5, with D possibly being TRBD1 (6 bases). From germline, CDR1 is SGHDT and CDR2 YYEEEE. The V end was cut by 0 bases, the J end by 1 base, with 7 bases between. The CDR3 is made up of 14 amino acids.

With respect to this clone: Other DNA variants within this sample encode the same CDR3. This rearrangement joins TRBV7-9 to TRBJ2-2; no firm D call. V dropped 9 bases and J dropped 0 bases, with 5 bases sitting between them. In germline, CDR1 is SEHNR, CDR2 FQNEAQ (reference sequence). The CDR3 spans 12 residues. The CDR3 coding sequence is TGTGCCAGTACTGCGAACACCGGGGAGCTGTTTTTT. Its protein is CASTANTGELFF.

The genes are TRBV14 and TRBJ2-7; D is undetermined. This CDR3 is 13 amino acids long. Germline lookup yields CDR1 SGHDN and CDR2 FVKESK. The ends were cut back, 5 bases at V and 6 bases at J, with 14 bases in the middle. CDR3 in amino acids: CASSTHRWGEQYF. The CDR3 DNA follows: TGTGCCAGCAGCACCCACCGGTGGGGCGAGCAGTACTTC.

J is TRBJ1-1 and V is TRBV6-5; D is uncertain. V was clipped by 2 bases and J by 1 base, with 11 bases between them. The CDR3 has 15 amino acids. From germline, CDR1 is MNHEY and CDR2 SVGAGI. CDR3 residues: CASSYDEFGNTEAFF. In nucleotides, the CDR3 is TGTGCCAGCAGTTACGATGAGTTTGGGAACACTGAAGCTTTCTTT.

J is TRBJ2-3 and V is TRBV10-3; maybe TRBD2 (6 bases). CDR3 length: 17 residues. Germline CDR1 and CDR2: ENHRY and SYGVKD. The germline V and J ends were trimmed by 2 bases and 2 bases, with 17 bases remaining between them. The DNA for the CDR3 is TGTGCCATCAGTGAGACCGGGAATAGCGGATACACAGATACGCAGTATTTT. Translating gives CAISETGNSGYTDTQYF.